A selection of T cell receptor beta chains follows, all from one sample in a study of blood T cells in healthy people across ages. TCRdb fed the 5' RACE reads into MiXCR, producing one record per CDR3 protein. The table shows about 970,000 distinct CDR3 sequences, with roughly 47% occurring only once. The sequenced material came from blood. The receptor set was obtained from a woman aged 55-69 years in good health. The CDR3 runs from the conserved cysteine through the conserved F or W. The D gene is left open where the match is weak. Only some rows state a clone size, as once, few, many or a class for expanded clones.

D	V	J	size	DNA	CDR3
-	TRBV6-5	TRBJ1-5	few	TGTGCCAGCAGTTCCGACGGAAACAATCAGCCCCAGCATTTT	CASSSDGNNQPQHF
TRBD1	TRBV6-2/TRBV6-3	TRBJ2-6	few	TGTGCCAGCAGTAGGACAGGGGGCAACGTCCTGACTTTC	CASSRTGGNVLTF
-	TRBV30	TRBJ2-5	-	TGTGCCTGGAGTGCGGACAGATACCAAGAGACCCAGTACTTC	CAWSADRYQETQYF
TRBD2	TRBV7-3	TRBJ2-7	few	TGTGCCAGCAGCCCGACTAGCGGGACCTACGAGCAGTACTTC	CASSPTSGTYEQYF
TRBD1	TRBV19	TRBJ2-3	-	TGTGCCAGTAGACTTAGACAGGGGAGGGATACGCAGTATTTT	CASRLRQGRDTQYF
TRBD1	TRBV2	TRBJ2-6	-	TGTGCCAGCAGTGAAAAGGGGGCGCTCTCTGGGGCCAACGTCCTGACTTTC	CASSEKGALSGANVLTF
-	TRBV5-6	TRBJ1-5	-	TGTGCCAGCAGCGTAGCCTGGAAAAATGGGCCCCAGCATTTT	CASSVAWKNGPQHF
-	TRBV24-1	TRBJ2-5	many	TGTGCCGCCGGGGGCGGAGAGACCCAGTACTTC	CAAGGGETQYF
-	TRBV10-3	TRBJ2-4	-	TGTGCCATCAGTGGGTCAGGCCAACTAGCCAAAAACATTCAGTACTTC	CAISGSGQLAKNIQYF
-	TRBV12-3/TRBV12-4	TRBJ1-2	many	TGTGCCAGCAGTAGACACAGAAACTATGGCTACACCTTC	CASSRHRNYGYTF
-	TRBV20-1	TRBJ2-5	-	TGCAGTGCTCCCCTGGTAGGGGTTCGAGAGACCCAGTACTTC	CSAPLVGVRETQYF
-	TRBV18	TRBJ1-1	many	TGTGCCAGCTCAGTGGGAACGGGCGGCGACACTGAAGCTTTCTTT	CASSVGTGGDTEAFF
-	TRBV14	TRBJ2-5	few	TGTGCCAGCAGCCAAGGGTCGGCTACGCAAGAGACCCAGTACTTC	CASSQGSATQETQYF
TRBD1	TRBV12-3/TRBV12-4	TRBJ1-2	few	TGTGCCAGCAGTCCCCAGGGGGTGGGGTATGGCTACACCTTC	CASSPQGVGYGYTF
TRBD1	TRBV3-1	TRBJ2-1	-	TGTGCCAGCAGCGAGGCGAGGGGGCGCGTTGAGCAGTTCTTC	CASSEARGRVEQFF
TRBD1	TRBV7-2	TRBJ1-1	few	TGTGCCAGCAGCTCCCGGACAGGGGGCCCCACTGAAGCTTTCTTT	CASSSRTGGPTEAFF
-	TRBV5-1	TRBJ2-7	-	TGCGCCAGCAGCTTGTCCGGGACACTAGAGGAGCAGTACTTC	CASSLSGTLEEQYF
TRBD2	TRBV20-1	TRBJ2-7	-	TGCAGTGCAGAAGGACTAGCGGGTTTGCCGAGGGACGAGCAGTACTTC	CSAEGLAGLPRDEQYF
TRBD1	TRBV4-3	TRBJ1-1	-	TGCGCCGGCAGCCTAACACAGGGGACTGAAGCTTTCTTT	CAGSLTQGTEAFF
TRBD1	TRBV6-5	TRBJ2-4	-	TGTGCCAGCAGTCCCGACAGGGGCGTTCTAAACATTCAGTACTTC	CASSPDRGVLNIQYF
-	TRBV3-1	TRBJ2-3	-	TGTGCCAGCAGCCAAGTTACGGGTGGGAGTGGTACGCAGTATTTT	CASSQVTGGSGTQYF
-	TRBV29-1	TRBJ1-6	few	TGCAGCGTTGCGGAGGCTTCTAATTCACCCCTCCACTTT	CSVAEASNSPLHF
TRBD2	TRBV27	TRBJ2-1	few	TGTGCCACCTCTGGGCTAGCGGGAAACAATGAGCAGTTCTTC	CATSGLAGNNEQFF
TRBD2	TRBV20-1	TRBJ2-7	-	TGCAGTGCTAGAGACGAGTCCCGACTAGCGGATACCTACGAGCAGTACTTC	CSARDESRLADTYEQYF
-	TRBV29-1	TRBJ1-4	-	TGCAGCGTTGAAGACGGCATTAATGAAAAACTGTTTTTT	CSVEDGINEKLFF
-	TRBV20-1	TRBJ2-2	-	TGCAGTGCTAGACAAACGGGAGTCGACACCGGGGAGCTGTTTTTT	CSARQTGVDTGELFF
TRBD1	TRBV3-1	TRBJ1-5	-	TGTGCCAGCAGCCAAGATGGTCCAGGGGGCGTCAATCAGCCCCAGCATTTT	CASSQDGPGGVNQPQHF
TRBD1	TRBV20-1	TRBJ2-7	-	TGCAGTGCAACTCCTGGACAGGTCAACTACGAGCAGTACTTC	CSATPGQVNYEQYF
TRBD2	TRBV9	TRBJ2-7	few	TGTGCCAGCAGCGTAGGTAGCGGGAGGTACGAGCAGTACTTC	CASSVGSGRYEQYF
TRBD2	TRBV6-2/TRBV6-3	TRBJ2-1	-	TGTGCCAGCACCACATTCGAGCGGGAGGGCCATTGGAATGAGCAGTTCTTC	CASTTFEREGHWNEQFF
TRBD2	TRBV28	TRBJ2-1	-	TGTGCCAGCAGTCGATTACTAGGCGGGAGGGCCAAGAATGAGCAGTTCTTC	CASSRLLGGRAKNEQFF
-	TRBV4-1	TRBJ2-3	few	TGCGCCAGCAGCCAAACCGGGGCCGGGGGACACACAGATACGCAGTATTTT	CASSQTGAGGHTDTQYF
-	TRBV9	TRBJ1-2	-	TGTGCCAGCAGCGTTAGCGGCTATGGCTACACCTTC	CASSVSGYGYTF
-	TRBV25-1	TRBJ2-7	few	TGTGCCACCCAAGGACACAACTACGAGCAGTACTTC	CATQGHNYEQYF
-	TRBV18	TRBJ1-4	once	TGTGCCAGCTCACCCCAGAGCGGGGCGAATGAAAAACTGTTTTTT	CASSPQSGANEKLFF
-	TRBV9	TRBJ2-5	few	TGTGCCAGCAGCGTCGGATCCCCTCGGACGTTGGAGACCCAGTACTTC	CASSVGSPRTLETQYF
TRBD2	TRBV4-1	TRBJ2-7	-	TGCGCCAGCAGCCAAAGCTTGACTAGCGAATACTACGAGCAGTACTTC	CASSQSLTSEYYEQYF
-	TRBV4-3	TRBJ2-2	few	TGCGCCAGCAGCCAGTGGCAGGTCAAAAAGACCGGGGAGCTGTTTTTT	CASSQWQVKKTGELFF
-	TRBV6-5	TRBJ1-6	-	TGTGCCAGCAGCTTAAAAGCCTCGCCCCTCCACTTT	CASSLKASPLHF
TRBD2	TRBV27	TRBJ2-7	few	TGTGCCACCAGACTAGCGGGAGGCTACGAGCAGTACTTC	CATRLAGGYEQYF
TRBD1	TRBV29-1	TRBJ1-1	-	TGCAGCGTTTCCTTGGGGCAGGGGGGTACTGAAGCTTTCTTT	CSVSLGQGGTEAFF
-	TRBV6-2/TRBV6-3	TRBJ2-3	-	TGTGCCAGCAGTTACTCGAGGTCGGGCGGAACTTCCACAGATACGCAGTATTTT	CASSYSRSGGTSTDTQYF
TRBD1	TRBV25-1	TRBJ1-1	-	TGTGCCAGCAGTGGATTTTCGCGGGGGACAGGGGTGACTGAAGCTTTCTTT	CASSGFSRGTGVTEAFF
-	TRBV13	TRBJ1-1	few	TGTGCCAGCAGCCGCGTCGGGGGCACTGAAGCTTTCTTT	CASSRVGGTEAFF